The following is a T cell receptor beta chain sequence with its context. Antigen: not known. The CDR3 is made up of 16 amino acids. The germline CDR1 and CDR2 sequences are SEHNR and FQNEAQ (reference sequence). V was clipped by 4 bases and J by 8 bases; unmatched bases: 8. These newly diagnosed stage II-IVA oral cavity squamous cell carcinoma patients had no prior systemic or radiation treatment. Patients had HPV-negative, locally advanced oral cavity squamous cell carcinoma. The data were taken from a study of neoadjuvant anti-PD-1 for oral cavity cancer. At the level of the study: Non-progressing patients received a fourth nivolumab dose near day 43, then surgery on days 50-56.

Using immunoSEQ multiplex PCR, the repertoire was profiled, and TCRdb retains in-frame clones only, with some absent. The sample consists of fewer than 90,000 clones, approximately 80% of them appearing once. Study-level points and caveats: With three patients per group, TCR findings need larger cohorts.

The sample was PBMCs, taken before nivolumab (anti-PD-1) treatment. This TCR was sampled from a person between 40 and 79 years old with oral cavity squamous cell carcinoma. The chain joins TRBV7-9 to TRBJ2-1; 13 bases fit TRBD2. The CDR3 nucleotides are TGTGCCAGCAGCTATCAGACTAGCGGGAGGACCGATGAGCAGTTCTTC. Translation: CASSYQTSGRTDEQFF.